Each of the 22 T cell receptor beta chains below was sequenced from the same sample in a study of CD8 T cells in ankylosing spondylitis. TCRdb recomputed calls from the 5' RACE reads with MiXCR, one row per CDR3 protein. The repertoire holds 150,000 to 200,000 distinct CDR3 sequences, around 10% seen once, with almost 30% in the top ten. The sample was blood, either unsorted or a sorted T cell fraction (not recorded which). The receptor set was obtained from a male donor with ankylosing spondylitis or in good health (not recorded which).

This clonotype was seen repeatedly, ten times or more. The rearrangement uses TRBV10-3 and TRBJ2-1; the D gene is possibly TRBD2 (5 bases). The CDR3 length is 14 residues. Looked up from germline, CDR1 is ENHRY and CDR2 is SYGVKD. Trimming removed 1 base from V and 6 bases from J, with 10 bases in between. This chain's CDR3 is CAISEFVAGNEQFF. The CDR3 DNA sequence: TGTGCCATCAGTGAGTTCGTCGCGGGCAATGAGCAGTTCTTC.

The sample holds many counts of this clonotype. The chain combines TRBV2 with TRBJ1-1; 8 positions agree with TRBD1. Trimming at V came to 11 bases and at J to 0 bases, leaving 8 bases not matched to a gene. The CDR3 runs 14 residues. Germline V gene lookup returns CDR1 SNHLY and CDR2 FYNNEI. The CDR3 DNA follows: TGTGCCCGAACTAGGACAGGGATGAACACTGAAGCTTTCTTT. This encodes CARTRTGMNTEAFF.

This clonotype has more than one count but fewer than ten. The CDR3 region has the DNA TGTGCCAGCAGCTTATGGCAGGGCAAATCTGAAGCTTTCTTT. Translated, it gives CASSLWQGKSEAFF. The chain uses TRBV13 and TRBJ1-1; D possibly corresponds to TRBD1 (5 bases). Looked up from germline, CDR1 is PRHDT and CDR2 is FYEKMQ (reference sequence). This CDR3 comprises 14 residues. Trimming cost V 2 bases and J 6 bases, with 13 bases left between them.

J is TRBJ2-1 and V is TRBV5-4, with D perhaps matching TRBD2 (6 bases). Between the trimmed V and J ends, which lost 3 bases and 6 bases, there was a span of 19 bases. CDR1 is SGHNT and CDR2 is YYREEE in the germline V gene (reference sequence). The CDR3 consists of 16 residues. CDR3 residues: CASSSRDSGAVNEQFF. CDR3 DNA sequence: TGTGCCAGCAGCTCCAGGGACTCCGGAGCGGTCAATGAGCAGTTCTTC.

The chain is built from TRBV7-6 and TRBJ1-4; no clear D gene. Looked up from germline, CDR1 is SGHVS and CDR2 is FNYEAQ. The CDR3 is 14 amino acids. V dropped 5 bases and J dropped 8 bases, with 15 bases sitting between them. CDR3 DNA sequence: TGTGCCAGCAGCCCCGGGTCTAGCAACGAAAAACTGTTTTTT. It yields the protein CASSPGSSNEKLFF.

This clonotype appeared many times. The chain recombines TRBV5-1 with TRBJ1-1, with 7 bases identical to TRBD1. V was pared by 7 bases and J by 5 bases, with 11 bases of the junction left unmatched. Germline-derived CDR1 and CDR2 are SGHRS and YFSETQ. The CDR3 has 14 residues. Here the CDR3 reads CASRIQTGETEAFF. CDR3 nucleotide sequence: TGCGCCAGCCGGATCCAAACAGGGGAGACTGAAGCTTTCTTT.

This clonotype was seen repeatedly, ten times or more. The chain has TRBV6-5 and TRBJ2-7; 7 bases match TRBD2. CDR1 and CDR2 from the germline V gene are MNHEY and SVGAGI. This CDR3 comprises 15 residues. The V and J ends lost 2 bases and 2 bases, in that order; junction bases with no gene match: 6. The CDR3: CASSYVWGGTYEQYF. In nucleotides, the CDR3 is TGTGCCAGCAGTTACGTGTGGGGGGGTACCTACGAGCAGTACTTC.

This clonotype was detected many times. The CDR3 nucleotides are TGCGCCAGCAGCCCGGGACTAGCGGGAGGGACGGACATTCAGTACTTC. It encodes CASSPGLAGGTDIQYF. The rearrangement links TRBV5-1 to TRBJ2-4, with 16 bases matching TRBD2. There are 16 residues in the CDR3. Germline CDR1 reads SGHRS; CDR2 reads YFSETQ. Trimming removed 4 bases from V and 8 bases from J; junction bases left unmatched: 6.

There are many counts of this clonotype. The chain combines TRBV9 with TRBJ2-1; the D is unclear. Per germline, CDR1 SGDLS and CDR2 YYNGEE. V was cut by 2 bases and J by 8 bases, with 17 bases left in between. The CDR3 covers 15 residues. The CDR3 nucleotides are TGTGCCAGCAGCGTTCGTTTTTCAATGGTCGATGAGCAGTTCTTC. Translated, it gives CASSVRFSMVDEQFF.

Ten or more counts support this clonotype. The chain employs TRBV5-1 and TRBJ2-7, with TRBD1 as a possible D gene (5 bases). This CDR3 comprises 14 residues. Germline lookup yields CDR1 SGHRS and CDR2 YFSETQ. Trimming shortened V by 4 bases and J by 4 bases, and 15 bases separated the two germline ends. The CDR3 region is CASSPSGAIYEQYF. CDR3 DNA sequence: TGCGCCAGCAGCCCGAGTGGGGCCATATACGAGCAGTACTTC.

Ten or more counts support this clonotype. The chain uses TRBV20-1 and TRBJ2-5; 9 bases are a match to TRBD2. The length of the CDR3 is 15 residues. Per the germline V gene, CDR1 is DFQATT and CDR2 is SNEGSKA (reference sequence). After removal of 3 bases from V and 2 bases from J, the junction contained 7 bases not matched to a gene. DNA for the CDR3: TGCAGTGCTAGTACGGGCGGGGGGGCTCAAGAGACCCAGTACTTC. The encoded protein is CSASTGGGAQETQYF.

In this sample, this clonotype turned up many times. The CDR3 nucleotides are TGCGCCAGCAGCTCCGGACAGCCTCCTAATGAAAAACTGTTTTTT. Protein product: CASSSGQPPNEKLFF. The chain combines TRBV5-1 with TRBJ1-4; a weak D match, TRBD1 (6 bases). The CDR3 has 15 amino acids. Germline V gene lookup returns CDR1 SGHRS and CDR2 YFSETQ. V lost 3 bases and J 3 bases, leaving 12 bases between the germline ends.

This clonotype was counted many times. DNA of the CDR3: TGTGCCAGCAGCCTACACTGGGGGGCGAGAGTCCCTGAAGCTTTCTTT. Residues: CASSLHWGARVPEAFF. The chain employs TRBV6-1 and TRBJ1-1; D might be TRBD1 (6 bases). The CDR3 consists of 16 residues. From germline, CDR1 is MNHNS and CDR2 SASEGT. V was trimmed by 6 bases and J by 6 bases, leaving 23 bases between them.

Many counts were recorded for this clonotype. This sequence joins TRBV15 and TRBJ2-1; tentative D call: TRBD2 (6 bases). Germline CDR1 reads LNHNV; CDR2 reads YYDKDF (reference sequence). The CDR3 covers 16 residues. V was trimmed by 1 base and J by 8 bases, leaving 18 bases between them. As DNA, the CDR3 is TGTGCCACCAGCAGAGGTGGAGGGGATAAGTTCTATGAGCAGTTCTTC. It specifies CATSRGGGDKFYEQFF.

V gene TRBV10-3 combines with J gene TRBJ2-7; 7 nucleotides align to TRBD2. V was clipped by 0 bases and J by 0 bases; unmatched bases: 20. Germline CDR1 and CDR2: ENHRY and SYGVKD. CDR3 length equals 21 residues. The CDR3 here is CAISESKVGKDRGDRSYEQYF. The CDR3, as DNA: TGTGCCATCAGTGAGTCCAAGGTGGGAAAGGATCGGGGGGACCGCTCCTACGAGCAGTACTTC.

This clonotype was seen more than once but under ten times. This rearrangement joins TRBV12-3 or TRBV12-4 to TRBJ1-5, with D tentatively TRBD1 (5 bases). The V end lost 6 bases, the J end lost 2 bases, and 14 bases lay between the germline ends. There are 15 residues in the CDR3. CDR3 sequence: CASSRVGGGNQPQHF. The CDR3, as DNA: TGTGCCAGCAGCCGGGTGGGGGGAGGCAATCAGCCCCAGCATTTT.

This clonotype was seen ten or more times. The DNA for the CDR3 is TGCAGTGCTAGTCTCTGGTGGGGGACTAGCACAGATACGCAGTATTTT. Protein sequence: CSASLWWGTSTDTQYF. The chain employs TRBV20-1 and TRBJ2-3; possible D gene TRBD2, 6 bases. Germline assignment: CDR1 DFQATT and CDR2 SNEGSKA (reference sequence). Trimming shortened V by 3 bases and J by 0 bases, and 16 bases separated the two germline ends. The CDR3 contains 16 residues.

Turning to this clonotype: One base away lies a much larger clone, so this may be a sequencing read error. The rearrangement uses TRBV18 and TRBJ1-5, with D unclear. The CDR3 spans 11 residues. From germline, CDR1 is KGHSH and CDR2 LQKENI. The CDR3 reads CANSPNQPQHF. The CDR3 region has the DNA TGTGCCAACTCACCGAATCAGCCCCAGCATTTT.

This clonotype was recorded many times. The chain carries TRBV25-1 and TRBJ2-7; the D is unclear. The CDR3 contains 12 residues. Trimming removed 6 bases at V and 1 base at J, with 7 bases between. Germline values: CDR1 MGHDK, CDR2 SYGVNS. The DNA of the CDR3 is TGTGCCAGCAGGTTGGGTTCCTACGAGCAGTACTTC. Encoded protein: CASRLGSYEQYF.

The chain is built from TRBV24-1 and TRBJ2-7; D might be TRBD2 (6 bases). V was cut by 5 bases and J by 7 bases, with 8 bases left in between. CDR1 KGHDR and CDR2 SFDVKD come from the germline V gene. The CDR3 totals 11 residues. The CDR3 loop is CATSAGGEQYF. DNA of the CDR3: TGTGCCACCAGTGCCGGAGGGGAGCAGTACTTC.

This clonotype occurred many times. The chain joins TRBV12-3 or TRBV12-4 to TRBJ2-5; no firm D call. V was clipped by 4 bases and J by 0 bases, with 0 bases between them. This CDR3 has 11 residues. In DNA form, the CDR3 reads TGTGCCAGCAGTTACCAAGAGACCCAGTACTTC. It translates to CASSYQETQYF.

This clonotype was detected ten times or more. The rearrangement links TRBV20-1 to TRBJ1-5; D gene ambiguous. This CDR3 contains 15 residues. V lost 6 bases, J lost 5 bases, and 20 bases lay in between. The V gene's germline CDR1 is DFQATT and CDR2 SNEGSKA (reference sequence). The CDR3 DNA reads TGCAGTGCGCCTATAGGGAGCGGCGGCGATCAGCCCCAGCATTTT. It encodes CSAPIGSGGDQPQHF.